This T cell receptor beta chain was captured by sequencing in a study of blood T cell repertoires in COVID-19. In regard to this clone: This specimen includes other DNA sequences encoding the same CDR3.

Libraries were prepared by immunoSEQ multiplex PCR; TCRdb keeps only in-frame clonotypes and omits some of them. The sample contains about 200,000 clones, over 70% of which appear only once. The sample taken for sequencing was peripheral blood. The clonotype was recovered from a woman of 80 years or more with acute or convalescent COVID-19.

The CDR3 reads CASSGQGGSGNTIYF. CDR3 sequence (DNA): TGTGCCAGCAGTGGACAGGGCGGGTCTGGAAACACCATATATTTT. The V gene is TRBV9, the J gene TRBJ1-3, with 8 bases identical to TRBD1. The V gene's germline CDR1 is SGDLS and CDR2 YYNGEE. V lost 5 bases and J lost 1; bases outside the gene matches: 5. This CDR3 is built from 15 residues.